This TCR beta chain was sequenced in a study of T cells in Graves' hyperthyroidism and ophthalmopathy. Study-level results: Within blood appeared most thyroid clonotypes that had expanded above 0.001. Classification by a 13 V-J model distinguished ophthalmopathy from stable hyperthyroidism.

Uncontrolled infection, other autoimmune disease, pregnancy or lactation led to exclusion. Ten or more counts support this clonotype. Its target is not known. Using RNA transcripts as the source, TCR beta CDR3 regions were amplified. During a first-round RT-PCR of the TCR CDR3, the HTBI primer set was used. TCRdb itself ran the multiplex PCR reads through MiXCR, one entry per CDR3 protein. The table includes some 400,000 distinct CDR3 sequences, more than 11% detected once. The sample comprised blood. This receptor was obtained from an older woman with Graves' hyperthyroidism.

The CDR3 region is CAIRPQGDNYGYTF. The CDR3 region has the DNA TGTGCCATCAGACCGCAGGGAGATAACTATGGCTACACCTTC. The chain uses TRBV10-3 and TRBJ1-2; perhaps TRBD1 as D (5 bases). CDR1 is ENHRY, CDR2 SYGVKD, per germline. This CDR3 is 14 amino acids long. Trimming took 6 bases from V and 1 from J, leaving 12 bases between them.